This T cell receptor (beta chain) was captured in a study of blood T cell repertoires in COVID-19 (dated by TCRdb to the early 2020s). In terms of the full investigation: Samples covering the acute and convalescent phases of COVID-19 were provided by collaborators in the United States, Italy and Spain. The repertoires were made available in a free public database intended to serve as a resource for research on the immune response to SARS-CoV-2. The material from the prospective study consisted of cDNA or gDNA derived from T cells, B-cell-depleted T cells, or PBMCs. Where available, HLA class I and class II types were obtained from metadata supplied by the sample provider rather than from assay-based typing. Sample metadata almost always included a de-identified subject ID, COVID-19 status, age in years and sex. The dataset comprised deeply sampled blood TCRbeta repertoires from subjects exposed to, actively infected with, or recovered from COVID-19. Samples came from the ongoing ImmuneRACE study (first 160 participants) plus 1,254 subjects from 6 global collaborators. Points the paper makes about the study in general: The amount of clinical and demographic metadata varied by source and participant and was provided uncurated.

Sequences SGHTA (CDR1) and FQGNSA (CDR2) are obtained from the germline V gene. V is pared back by 8 bases and J by 0 bases, with 7 bases lying between the germline termini. The CDR3, from cysteine to phenylalanine, totals 12 residues. Only the CDR3 portion is preserved as DNA: 36 bases, with reading frame beginning at the first base. TCRbeta CDR3 regions were amplified from genomic DNA using the immunoSEQ Assay, a bias-controlled multiplex PCR. In the authors' own workflow: The number of nucleated cells in each sample was estimated by amplification of reference gene primers within the assay. To quantify the absolute abundance of each unique TCRbeta CDR3 rearrangement, sequence reads were collapsed and filtered. For each sample, productive Simpson clonality was calculated by taking the square root of Simpson's diversity index across productive rearrangements. This immuneACCESS table, as held by TCRdb, lists in-frame sequences with V and J called but not all clones. Of the missing ones, under half trace to an unresolved V gene in checked studies; the others have no known cause. V, J and clone size derive from that table, while D and trimming were established from the DNA sequence. For this sample there are about 270,000 clones; less than 90% appear just once. Of the sample, less than 3% is held by the ten largest clones.

Enrolling through a virtual design, the prospective study's participants ranged in age from roughly 18 to 100 years and lived across roughly 23 United States geographic areas. Cohort assignment in the prospective study relied on participant-reported clinical history from a screening survey and a study questionnaire. Recovered participants in ImmuneRACE Cohort 3 were defined by two consecutive negative NP/OP PCR tests, clearance by a healthcare professional, or resolution of symptoms. In the prospective study, whole blood, serum and a nasopharyngeal or oropharyngeal swab were collected from each participant by mobile phlebotomists. Over a roughly two-month period, participants in the prospective study had the option of providing additional blood draws and questionnaires. Prospective study blood samples were shipped either frozen or at room temperature before DNA extraction. As to this clone: Its binding antigen is unknown. No base quality information exists; no much larger clone differs at one position.

The receptor was derived from a woman in her 50s who had recovered from COVID-19. The sample was PBMCs or T cells enriched from blood (not recorded which). This receptor chain uses TRBV7-2 and TRBJ1-2, with no D gene named confidently. The nucleotide sequence reads as follows: TGTGCCAGCTCCAGGCCTAACTATGGCTACACCTTC. It translates to CASSRPNYGYTF.